This TCR beta chain was found in a study of shared T cell receptors in the human thymus. Measured with immunoSEQ multiplex PCR; TCRdb has only the in-frame clones, and not every one. The table lists hundreds of thousands of clones, about 90% of them singletons, with roughly 0.0089% in the top ten. Deletions cut 0 bases from V and 1 base from J, with 18 bases between. The CDR3 has 18 residues. CDR1 is SGDLS and CDR2 is YYNGEE in the germline V gene. Another study also made use of these data, one on human thymus T cells. Per that study: Thymus was obtained from resections taken during corrective heart surgery. Thymic and blood repertoires appeared to carry a bias in their V and J gene usage. In unrelated individuals, thymic repertoires overlapped highly, according to related research.

The sequence was collected from a boy in the first two years of life with a congenital heart defect. The rearrangement joins TRBV9 to TRBJ2-3; D is uncertain. The sequencing input was thymocytes. CDR3 nucleotides: TGTGCCAGCAGCGTAGGACGCGAGCGCCCCTTGGGCACAGATACGCAGTATTTT. Amino acids: CASSVGRERPLGTDTQYF.